This record covers a single T cell receptor (beta chain). These data originate in a study of T cell responses to AZD1222 COVID-19 vaccine. Germline V gives CDR1 SGHRS, CDR2 YFSETQ. V gave up 0 bases and J gave up 4 bases, with 11 bases separating them. The length of the CDR3 is 14 residues. Data came from immunoSEQ multiplex PCR; TCRdb stores just in-frame clones and leaves some out. The table lists roughly 71,000 clones, 85% of them singletons. Sequenced material: peripheral blood, taken on day 0 of AZD1222 vaccination. V usage is TRBV5-1 and J usage is TRBJ2-7; D gene uncertain. The TCR comes from an adult in good health. As DNA, the CDR3 is TGCGCCAGCAGCTTGGGGGGTGGCCTATACGAGCAGTACTTC. This translates into CASSLGGGLYEQYF.